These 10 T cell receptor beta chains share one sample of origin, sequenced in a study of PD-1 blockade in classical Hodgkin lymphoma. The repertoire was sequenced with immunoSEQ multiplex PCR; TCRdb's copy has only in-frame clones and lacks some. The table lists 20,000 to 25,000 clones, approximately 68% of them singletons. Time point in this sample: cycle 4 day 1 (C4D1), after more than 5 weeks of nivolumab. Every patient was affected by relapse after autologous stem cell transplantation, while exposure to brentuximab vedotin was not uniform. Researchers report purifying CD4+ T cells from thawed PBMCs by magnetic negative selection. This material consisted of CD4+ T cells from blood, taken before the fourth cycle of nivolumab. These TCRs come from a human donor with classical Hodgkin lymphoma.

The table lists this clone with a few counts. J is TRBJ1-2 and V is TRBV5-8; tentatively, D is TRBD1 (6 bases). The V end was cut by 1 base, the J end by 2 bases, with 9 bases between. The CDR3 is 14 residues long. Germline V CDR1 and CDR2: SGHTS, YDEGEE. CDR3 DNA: TGTGCCAGCAGCTTGTCAGGGGAAAACTATGGCTACACCTTC. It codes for CASSLSGENYGYTF.

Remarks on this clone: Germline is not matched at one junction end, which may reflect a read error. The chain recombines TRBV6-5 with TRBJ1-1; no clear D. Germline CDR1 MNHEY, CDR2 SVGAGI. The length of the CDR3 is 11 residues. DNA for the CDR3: TGTGTCAGCAATTACGACACTGAAGCTTTCTTT. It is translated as CVSNYDTEAFF.

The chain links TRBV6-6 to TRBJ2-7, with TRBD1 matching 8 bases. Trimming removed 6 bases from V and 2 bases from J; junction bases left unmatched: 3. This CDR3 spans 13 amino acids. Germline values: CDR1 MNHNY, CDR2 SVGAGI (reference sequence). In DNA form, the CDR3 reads TGTGCCAGCAGGCCGGGACAGGCCTACGAGCAGTACTTC. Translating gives CASRPGQAYEQYF.

Here the CDR3 reads CASSDDRSSYEQYF. CDR3 DNA sequence: TGCGCCAGCAGCGACGACAGGAGCTCCTACGAGCAGTACTTC. The chain links TRBV5-1 to TRBJ2-7; tentative D call: TRBD1 (6 bases). This CDR3 region has 14 residues. V was shortened by 4 bases and J by 0 bases, with 11 bases between the two germline ends. Germline lookup yields CDR1 SGHRS and CDR2 YFSETQ.

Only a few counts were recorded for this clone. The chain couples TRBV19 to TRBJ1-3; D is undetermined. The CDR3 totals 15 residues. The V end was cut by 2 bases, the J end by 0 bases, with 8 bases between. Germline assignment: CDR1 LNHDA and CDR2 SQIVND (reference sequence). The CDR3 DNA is TGTGCCAGTAGTATACAGGCGAACTCTGGAAACACCATATATTTT. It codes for CASSIQANSGNTIYF.

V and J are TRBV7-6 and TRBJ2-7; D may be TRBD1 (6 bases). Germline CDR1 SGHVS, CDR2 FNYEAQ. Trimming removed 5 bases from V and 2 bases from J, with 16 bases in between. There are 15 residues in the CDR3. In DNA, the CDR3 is TGTGCCAGCAGCCGGACCTCACAGGGAGCCTACGAGCAGTACTTC. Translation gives CASSRTSQGAYEQYF. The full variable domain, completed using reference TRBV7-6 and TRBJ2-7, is GAGVSQSPRYKVTKRGQDVALRCDPISGHVSLYWYRQALGQGPEFLTYFNYEAQQDKSGLPNDRFSAERPEGSISTLTIQRTEQRDSAMYRCASSRTSQGAYEQYFGPGTRLTVT.

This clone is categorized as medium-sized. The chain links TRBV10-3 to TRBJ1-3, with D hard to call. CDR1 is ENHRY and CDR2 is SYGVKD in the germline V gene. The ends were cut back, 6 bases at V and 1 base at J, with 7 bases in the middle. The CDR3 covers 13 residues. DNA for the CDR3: TGTGCCATCAGAGTCACATCTGGAAACACCATATATTTT. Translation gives CAIRVTSGNTIYF.

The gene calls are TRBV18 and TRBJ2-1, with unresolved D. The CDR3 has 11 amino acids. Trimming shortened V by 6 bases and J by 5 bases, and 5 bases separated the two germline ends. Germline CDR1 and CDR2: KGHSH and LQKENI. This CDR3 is CASSIDNEQFF. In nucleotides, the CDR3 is TGTGCCAGCTCCATAGACAATGAGCAGTTCTTC.

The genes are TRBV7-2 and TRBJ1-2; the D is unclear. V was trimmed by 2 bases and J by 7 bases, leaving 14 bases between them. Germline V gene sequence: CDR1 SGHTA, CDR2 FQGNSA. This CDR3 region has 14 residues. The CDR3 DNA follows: TGTGCCAGCAGCTTACTTTTGGAAACTGGTGGCTACACCTTC. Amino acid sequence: CASSLLLETGGYTF. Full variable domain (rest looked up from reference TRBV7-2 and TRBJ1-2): GAGVSQSPSNKVTEKGKDVELRCDPISGHTALYWYRQSLGQGLEFLIYFQGNSAPDKSGLPSDRFSAERTGGSVSTLTIQRTQQEDSAVYLCASSLLLETGGYTFGSGTRLTVV.

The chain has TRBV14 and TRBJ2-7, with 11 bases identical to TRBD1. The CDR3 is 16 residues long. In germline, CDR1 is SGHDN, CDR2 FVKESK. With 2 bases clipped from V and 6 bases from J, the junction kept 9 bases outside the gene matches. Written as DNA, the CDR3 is TGTGCCAGCAGCCAACGGGCGGGGACAGGGGGTGGCGAGCAGTACTTC. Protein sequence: CASSQRAGTGGGEQYF.